The present entry profiles one T cell receptor (beta chain) with its context. Its antigen remains unknown. CD45RO/CCR7/CD25/CD127/CD95/CD27 staining was used to isolate CD4+ naive, central memory, regulatory and stem cell-like memory cells by sorting. The germline gives CDR1 KGHSH, CDR2 LQKENI. The ends were cut back, 3 bases at V and 4 bases at J, with 12 bases in the middle. This CDR3 spans 14 amino acids. The record originates from a study of beta chain features in type 1 diabetes. Notes on the study in general: More deletions and fewer insertions at VDJ junctions were found in patients with type 1 diabetes. PCR might pick shorter templates more often, in the same way for patients and controls. Whether TCRB rearrangement is influenced by HLA type was left unresolved in this analysis.

Every bit of the isolated RNA underwent reverse transcription, so sequencing read expressed TCRB transcripts. Profiled with immunoSEQ multiplex PCR; TCRdb holds only in-frame clones, not every one. Of more than 300,000 clones listed, approximately 8% are singletons. Source material: central memory CD4+ T cells from blood. The chain combines TRBV18 with TRBJ1-2; tentatively, D is TRBD1 (6 bases). The source is a woman aged 18 to 35 in good health. The CDR3 DNA reads TGTGCCAGCTCACCCGGGACACTGCTCTATGGCTACACCTTC. Translated: CASSPGTLLYGYTF. Full variable domain (remainder filled in from reference TRBV18 and TRBJ1-2): NAGVMQNPRHLVRRRGQEARLRCSPMKGHSHVYWYRQLPEEGLKFMVYLQKENIIDESGMPKERFSAEFPKEGPSILRIQQVVRGDSAAYFCASSPGTLLYGYTFGSGTRLTVV.